This T cell receptor (beta chain) was found in a study of shared clonotypes between healthy human individuals. Study-level points and caveats: Shared clonotypes: approximately 4.5% naive CD4, roughly 3.8% naive CD8, 2.3% memory CD4, 0.4% memory CD8.

At a deep level, the assay was run. The method was immunoSEQ multiplex PCR; TCRdb's version includes in-frame clones alone and lacks a portion of them. The repertoire includes around 2.5 million clones, over 85% of them detected once, and 0.35% to 0.45% sits in the top ten. As to this clone: The target antigen is unknown.

Material: naive CD4+ T cells from PBMCs. The subset denotes: CD45RA+ positively selected. The clonotype originates from a man aged 18 to 30 in good health. Some clones in this sample may be carry-over from other donors' samples.

The chain's CDR3 is CASSLHGGAGQETQYF. The CDR3 coding sequence is TGTGCCAGCAGCCTCCATGGAGGGGCAGGGCAAGAGACCCAGTACTTC. V and J are TRBV4-2 and TRBJ2-5, with a tentative D call TRBD2 (6 bases). Deletions cut 4 bases from V and 2 bases from J, with 17 bases between. The CDR3 sequence is 16 residues long. Germline CDR1 LGHNA, CDR2 YNFKEQ.